This TCR beta chain appears in the sequencing data of a study of human T cells and chemical hapten exposure. The germline V and J ends were trimmed by 5 bases and 9 bases, with 14 bases remaining between them. The CDR3 has 13 amino acids. CDR1 is SGHTA, CDR2 FQGNSA, per germline. One entry per CDR3 protein, called by TCRdb with MiXCR from the RACE reads. The sample carries 65,000 to 90,000 distinct CDR3 sequences, about 6.3% recorded once. The time point is: patch test 2, 6 weeks after DPC sensitization. Treatment meaning: therapeutic diphenylcyclopropenone sensitization with weekly scalp DPC. Alopecia patients deemed DPC-suitable, aged 18 to 70, excluding pregnancy. Blood, whole and unfractionated, served as the source for total RNA extraction. Ten or more counts support this clonotype.

This TCR came from a woman aged 25-40 years with alopecia areata. Some clones in this sample may be carry-over from other donors' samples. This chain joins TRBV7-2 and TRBJ1-5; possible D gene TRBD1, 5 bases. Specimen: whole blood, collected in connection with sensitization to the hapten diphenylcyclopropenone (DPC). In DNA, the CDR3 is TGTGCCAGCAGCCCACACCCAGGGTTGCCCCAGCATTTT. Residues: CASSPHPGLPQHF.